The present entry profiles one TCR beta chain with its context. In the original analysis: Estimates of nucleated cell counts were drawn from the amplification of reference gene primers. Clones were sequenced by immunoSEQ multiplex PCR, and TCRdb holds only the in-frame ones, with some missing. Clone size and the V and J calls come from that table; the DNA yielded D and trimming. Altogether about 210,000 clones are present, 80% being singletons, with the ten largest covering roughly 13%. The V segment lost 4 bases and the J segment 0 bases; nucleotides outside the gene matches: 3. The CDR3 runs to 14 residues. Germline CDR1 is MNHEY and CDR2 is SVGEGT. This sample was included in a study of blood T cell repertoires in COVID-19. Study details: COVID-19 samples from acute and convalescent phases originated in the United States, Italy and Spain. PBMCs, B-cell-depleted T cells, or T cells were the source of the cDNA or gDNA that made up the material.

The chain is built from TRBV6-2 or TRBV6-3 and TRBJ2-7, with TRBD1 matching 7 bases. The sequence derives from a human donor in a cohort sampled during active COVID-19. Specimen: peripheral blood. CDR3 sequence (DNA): TGTGCCAGCAGTTGGGACAGCAGCTCCTACGAGCAGTACTTC. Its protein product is CASSWDSSSYEQYF.